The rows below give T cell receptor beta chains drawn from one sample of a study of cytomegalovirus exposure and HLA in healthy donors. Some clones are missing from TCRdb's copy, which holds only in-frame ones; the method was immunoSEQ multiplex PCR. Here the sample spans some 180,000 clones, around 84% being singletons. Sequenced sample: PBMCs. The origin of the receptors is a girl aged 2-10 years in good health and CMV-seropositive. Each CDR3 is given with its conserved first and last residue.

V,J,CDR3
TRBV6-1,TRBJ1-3,CASREPGASGNTIYF
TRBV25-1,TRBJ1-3,CASSETGIRSGNTIYF
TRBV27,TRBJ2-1,CASSPIAGVLATEQFF
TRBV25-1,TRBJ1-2,CASSEPSNYGYTF
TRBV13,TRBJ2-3,CASSLVAAGADTQYF
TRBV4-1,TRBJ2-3,CASSQPYRGLADTQYF
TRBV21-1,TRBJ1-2,CASSKGWRGQGACGYTF
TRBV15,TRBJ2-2,CATSRGLARAGELFF
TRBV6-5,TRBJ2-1,CASRPGWTYNEQFF
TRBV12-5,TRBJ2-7,CASGRRGLADYEQYF
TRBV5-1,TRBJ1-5,CASSLGQNNQPQHF
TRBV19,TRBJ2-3,CASSWSWVGTDTQYF
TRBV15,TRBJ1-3,CATSINPESPGGNTIYF
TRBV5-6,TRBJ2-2,CASSFPYTGELFF
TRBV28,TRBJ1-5,CASTLTGFGNQPQHF
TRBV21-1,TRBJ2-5,CASSKGNRERETQYF
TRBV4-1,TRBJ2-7,CASSHRGSGDRGYEQYF
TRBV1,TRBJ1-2,CTSSQRYCDSFDGYTF
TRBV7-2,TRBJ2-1,CASSLVGGKYNEQFF
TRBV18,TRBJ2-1,CASSPGTGSKGEQFF
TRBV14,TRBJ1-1,CASSPPLLDRNTEAFF
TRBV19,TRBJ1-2,CASSRDRAPGYGYTF
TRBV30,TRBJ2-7,CAWSAAGREQYF
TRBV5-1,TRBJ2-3,CASSLDGRVSDTQYF